This entry lists 29 T cell receptor beta chains sequenced from one sample in a study of T cells after yellow fever vaccination. Using its own MiXCR run on the 5' RACE reads, TCRdb lists one record per CDR3 protein. The table includes approximately 250,000 distinct CDR3 sequences, around 5.3% detected once. The sequencing here drew on CD4+ T cells sorted from PBMCs, taken on the day of the yellow fever booster vaccination. Every receptor here comes from a man younger than 30 who received the YFV17D yellow fever vaccine.

In this sample, this clonotype turned up a few times. The chain combines TRBV20-1 with TRBJ2-5; 12 bases agree with TRBD1. After removal of 3 bases from V and 5 bases from J, the junction contained 7 bases not matched to a gene. The CDR3 is 15 residues long. The germline gives CDR1 DFQATT, CDR2 SNEGSKA (reference sequence). CDR3 loop: CSASVRDRGRETQYF. The DNA of the CDR3 is TGCAGTGCTAGCGTAAGGGACAGGGGGCGCGAGACCCAGTACTTC.

This clonotype was found many times. The chain uses TRBV2 and TRBJ2-2; 8 bases align to TRBD2. The V segment lost 9 bases and the J segment 0 bases; nucleotides outside the gene matches: 3. CDR1 is SNHLY and CDR2 is FYNNEI in the germline V gene. The CDR3 loop spans 14 amino acids. CDR3 amino acids: CASSGLANTGELFF. DNA of the CDR3: TGTGCCAGTTCGGGACTAGCGAACACCGGGGAGCTGTTTTTT.

This clonotype was seen at least ten times. The CDR3 DNA is TGTGCCAGCAGCTTGTCGGGGGGTACAGATACGCAGTATTTT. Translated, it gives CASSLSGGTDTQYF. The J gene is TRBJ2-3, the V gene TRBV7-2, with 7 bases that match TRBD2. The length of the CDR3 is 14 residues. In germline, CDR1 is SGHTA, CDR2 FQGNSA. The V segment lost 3 bases and the J segment 3 bases; nucleotides outside the gene matches: 3.

This clonotype has just a few counts. The V gene is TRBV28, the J gene TRBJ1-4; 7 bases map to TRBD1. CDR3 length: 14 amino acids. Trimming at V came to 8 bases and at J to 8 bases, leaving 11 bases not matched to a gene. Germline V gene data show CDR1 as MDHEN and CDR2 as SYDVKM. The CDR3 nucleotides are TGTGCCAGCCGCCCAGGGGGGGTACGAGAAAAACTGTTTTTT. It translates to CASRPGGVREKLFF.

This clonotype has only a few counts. The rearrangement joins TRBV7-6 to TRBJ2-1, with 10 bases aligning to TRBD1. Looked up from germline, CDR1 is SGHVS and CDR2 is FNYEAQ. This CDR3 is 16 amino acids long. V was clipped by 5 bases and J by 7 bases; unmatched bases: 11. CDR3 sequence: CASSDLRGDRGNEQFF. The CDR3 bases are TGTGCCAGCAGCGACCTGCGGGGGGACAGGGGTAATGAGCAGTTCTTC.

This clonotype was counted many times. This chain joins TRBV2 and TRBJ2-1; tentative D call: TRBD2 (5 bases). The CDR3 spans 13 residues. Germline V gene data show CDR1 as SNHLY and CDR2 as FYNNEI. Trimming took off 5 bases at V and 8 bases at J, with 13 bases between the two ends. The CDR3 DNA reads as TGTGCCAGCAGTCCGGACTGGGGTTATGAGCAGTTCTTC. It is translated as CASSPDWGYEQFF. The variable domain in full, with the rest retrieved from reference TRBV2 and TRBJ2-1, is EPEVTQTPSHQVTQMGQEVILRCVPISNHLYFYWYRQILGQKVEFLVSFYNNEISEKSEIFDDQFSVERPDGSNFTLKIRSTKLEDSAMYFCASSPDWGYEQFFGPGTRLTVL.

This chain joins TRBV4-3 and TRBJ1-6; no firm D call. Per germline, CDR1 LGHNA and CDR2 YSLEER. V was trimmed by 0 bases and J by 11 bases, leaving 14 bases between them. This CDR3 has 15 residues. The CDR3 bases are TGCGCCAGCAGCCAAGATCCCGGACTGCAACCACCCCTCCACTTT. Residues: CASSQDPGLQPPLHF.

This clonotype was counted only a few times. V usage is TRBV6-2 or TRBV6-3 and J usage is TRBJ2-5; 7 bases match TRBD1. The CDR3 has 15 amino acids. Germline CDR1 MNHEY, CDR2 SVGEGT. The V and J ends lost 3 bases and 2 bases, in that order; junction bases with no gene match: 6. CDR3 sequence reads: CASSYPSGQQETQYF. In nucleotides, the CDR3 is TGTGCCAGCAGTTATCCCTCGGGACAGCAAGAGACCCAGTACTTC.

This clonotype was counted only a few times. V gene TRBV9 combines with J gene TRBJ2-3; maybe TRBD1 (5 bases). The CDR3 totals 16 residues. CDR1 and CDR2 from the germline V gene are SGDLS and YYNGEE. V was cut by 0 bases and J by 5 bases, with 16 bases left in between. The CDR3 DNA reads as TGTGCCAGCAGCGTAGTGGATGGAGATAGGGGAGATACGCAGTATTTT. Amino acid sequence: CASSVVDGDRGDTQYF. Supplemented by reference TRBV9 and TRBJ2-3, the full variable domain reads DSGVTQTPKHLITATGQRVTLRCSPRSGDLSVYWYQQSLDQGLQFLIQYYNGEERAKGNILERFSAQQFPDLHSELNLSSLELGDSALYFCASSVVDGDRGDTQYFGPGTRLTVL.

The V and J genes are TRBV20-1 and TRBJ1-4, with 7 bases matching TRBD1. The V and J ends lost 5 bases and 8 bases, in that order; junction bases with no gene match: 5. Per the germline V gene, CDR1 is DFQATT and CDR2 is SNEGSKA (reference sequence). This CDR3 region has 12 residues. The CDR3 region is CSAQQGQEKLFF. The CDR3 nucleotides read TGCAGTGCTCAACAGGGGCAAGAAAAACTGTTTTTT.

The sample holds a few counts of this clonotype. The chain joins TRBV7-2 to TRBJ2-5, with 8 nucleotides matching TRBD1. CDR3 size: 14 residues. Trimming cost V 5 bases and J 4 bases; bases outside gene matches: 6. Germline lookup yields CDR1 SGHTA and CDR2 FQGNSA. CDR3 in amino acids: CASSIWTGRETQYF. The CDR3 DNA sequence: TGTGCCAGCAGCATCTGGACAGGGCGAGAGACCCAGTACTTC.

This chain links TRBV20-1 with TRBJ2-4, with TRBD2 as a possible D gene (5 bases). V was pared by 6 bases and J by 9 bases, with 18 bases between. The CDR3 extends over 13 amino acids. CDR1 and CDR2 from the germline V gene are DFQATT and SNEGSKA (reference sequence). CDR3 region: CSAWTPSTGIQYF. The CDR3 nucleotides read TGCAGTGCATGGACTCCATCAACGGGCATTCAGTACTTC.

This clonotype was observed a handful of times. The chain couples TRBV3-1 to TRBJ1-2, with D uncertain. The germline gives CDR1 LGHDT, CDR2 YNNKEL (reference sequence). The CDR3 covers 16 residues. The V end lost 1 base, the J end lost 5 bases, and 17 bases lay between the germline ends. In nucleotides, the CDR3 is TGTGCCAGCAGCCAAGTCATTTCGGCCAGGAGTTATGGCTACACCTTC. Translation: CASSQVISARSYGYTF. Full variable domain (remainder filled in from reference TRBV3-1 and TRBJ1-2): DTAVSQTPKYLVTQMGNDKSIKCEQNLGHDTMYWYKQDSKKFLKIMFSYNNKELIINETVPNRFSPKSPDKAHLNLHINSLELGDSAVYFCASSQVISARSYGYTFGSGTRLTVV.

As DNA, the CDR3 is TGTGCCAGCAGCTTTCTAAGTACTAACACTGAAGCTTTCTTT. It specifies CASSFLSTNTEAFF. This sequence joins TRBV5-4 and TRBJ1-1; D gene uncertain. This CDR3 spans 14 amino acids. Germline V gene lookup returns CDR1 SGHNT and CDR2 YYREEE (reference sequence). V dropped 2 bases and J dropped 2 bases, with 10 bases sitting between them.

This clonotype has at least ten counts. The chain links TRBV7-2 to TRBJ2-3; D is perhaps TRBD2 (7 bases). This CDR3 region has 14 residues. Germline lookup yields CDR1 SGHTA and CDR2 FQGNSA. The V end was cut by 5 bases, the J end by 5 bases, with 14 bases between. In DNA form, the CDR3 reads TGTGCCAGCAGCACTGGGGGGGCCGAAGATACGCAGTATTTT. Protein: CASSTGGAEDTQYF.

The chain recombines TRBV5-1 with TRBJ1-2; D possibly corresponds to TRBD1 (6 bases). This CDR3 is built from 13 residues. Germline V gene data show CDR1 as SGHRS and CDR2 as YFSETQ. Trimming removed 5 bases from V and 8 bases from J, with 16 bases in between. CDR3 nucleotide sequence: TGCGCCAGCAGACGGGACATGCAAGGAGGCTACACCTTC. This codes for CASRRDMQGGYTF.

The genes are TRBV4-3 and TRBJ2-3; D perhaps matches TRBD2 (5 bases). V lost 0 bases and J 2 bases, leaving 12 bases between the germline ends. Germline-derived CDR1 and CDR2 are LGHNA and YSLEER. The CDR3 is 16 amino acids. The CDR3 nucleotides read TGCGCCAGCAGCCAAGAGATCGGAGGAATCACAGATACGCAGTATTTT. It codes for CASSQEIGGITDTQYF.

This clonotype was detected many times. The chain carries TRBV7-9 and TRBJ2-5, with unresolved D. The V and J ends lost 9 bases and 2 bases respectively, with 16 bases between them. Germline values: CDR1 SEHNR, CDR2 FQNEAQ (reference sequence). The CDR3 is made up of 14 amino acids. The CDR3 coding sequence is TGTGCCAGTGCCCTCCCCCATGTGCAAGAGACCCAGTACTTC. Encoded protein: CASALPHVQETQYF.

This clonotype was observed a few times. The chain joins TRBV25-1 to TRBJ1-2; the match to TRBD1 covers 7 bases. V lost 3 bases and J lost 8; bases outside the gene matches: 6. Germline CDR1 is MGHDK and CDR2 is SYGVNS. The CDR3 loop spans 13 amino acids. The DNA for the CDR3 is TGTGCCAGCAGTGATACAGGGGATCGGGGCTACACCTTC. Translation gives CASSDTGDRGYTF.

The chain couples TRBV5-1 to TRBJ2-3; 9 nucleotides match TRBD2. Germline V lookup: CDR1 SGHRS, CDR2 YFSETQ. Unmatched junction bases numbered 4, after V lost 1 base and J lost 1 base. The CDR3 has 16 residues. The CDR3 reads CASSLSTSGRTDTQYF. As DNA, the CDR3 is TGCGCCAGCAGCTTGTCGACTAGCGGACGCACAGATACGCAGTATTTT.

This clonotype was seen at least ten times. The rearrangement joins TRBV15 to TRBJ1-2, with D possibly being TRBD1 (5 bases). V dropped 5 bases and J dropped 2 bases, with 15 bases sitting between them. The CDR3 runs to 15 residues. Germline assignment: CDR1 LNHNV and CDR2 YYDKDF (reference sequence). CDR3 amino acids: CATSDPDGGNYGYTF. The CDR3 bases are TGTGCCACCAGCGATCCGGACGGGGGGAACTATGGCTACACCTTC. Based on the CDR3 plus reference TRBV15 and TRBJ1-2, the full variable domain is DAMVIQNPRYQVTQFGKPVTLSCSQTLNHNVMYWYQQKSSQAPKLLFHYYDKDFNNEADTPDNFQSRRPNTSFCFLDIRSPGLGDTAMYLCATSDPDGGNYGYTFGSGTRLTVV.

This clonotype was detected ten times or more. This chain joins TRBV5-4 and TRBJ2-4, with 15 bases aligning to TRBD2. Germline assignment: CDR1 SGHNT and CDR2 YYREEE (reference sequence). The CDR3 consists of 16 residues. V shed 4 bases, J shed 6 bases, and the junction held 5 bases outside the gene matches. In DNA, the CDR3 is TGTGCCAGCAGCAAGGGGACTAGCGGGGGGACAAACATTCAGTACTTC. It translates to CASSKGTSGGTNIQYF.

This clonotype was found a few times. The genes are TRBV4-3 and TRBJ1-4, with D perhaps TRBD1 (5 bases). The CDR3 totals 16 residues. CDR1 LGHNA and CDR2 YSLEER come from the germline V gene. V shed 3 bases and J shed 8 bases, with 19 bases lying between them. CDR3 DNA: TGCGCCAGCAGCCAGGGGATTTGGGGAGAGGGGGAAAAACTGTTTTTT. This translates into CASSQGIWGEGEKLFF.

There are a few counts of this clonotype. The genes are TRBV20-1 and TRBJ2-2; D gene unclear. Germline assignment: CDR1 DFQATT and CDR2 SNEGSKA (reference sequence). This CDR3 comprises 14 residues. V lost 2 bases and J lost 0, with 7 bases in between. Written as DNA, the CDR3 is TGCAGTGCTAGACAGAATCCGAACACCGGGGAGCTGTTTTTT. This sequence encodes CSARQNPNTGELFF.

The chain joins TRBV19 to TRBJ1-2; TRBD1 might be the D (6 bases). CDR1 and CDR2 (germline): LNHDA, SQIVND (reference sequence). V lost 4 bases and J lost 4, with 22 bases in between. The CDR3 sequence is 17 residues long. In nucleotides, the CDR3 is TGTGCCAGTAGTACCCTAAGCACCGGGACACATGGCTATGGCTACACCTTC. It specifies CASSTLSTGTHGYGYTF.

This clonotype has at least ten counts. The chain links TRBV5-5 to TRBJ2-7; 7 bases map to TRBD1. Trimming cost V 4 bases and J 2 bases; bases outside gene matches: 3. This CDR3 is 13 amino acids long. Germline values: CDR1 SGHKS, CDR2 YYEKEE (reference sequence). The CDR3 region is CASSKGQPYEQYF. CDR3 nucleotide sequence: TGTGCCAGCAGCAAGGGACAGCCCTACGAGCAGTACTTC.

J is TRBJ1-3 and V is TRBV15; D is perhaps TRBD1 (5 bases). This CDR3 spans 15 amino acids. The V end was cut by 0 bases, the J end by 2 bases, with 8 bases between. CDR1 and CDR2 from the germline V gene are LNHNV and YYDKDF (reference sequence). CDR3 sequence reads: CATSRDWGPGNTIYF. CDR3 bases: TGTGCCACCAGCAGAGATTGGGGCCCTGGAAACACCATATATTTT. Full variable domain (outside the CDR3, taken from reference TRBV15 and TRBJ1-3): DAMVIQNPRYQVTQFGKPVTLSCSQTLNHNVMYWYQQKSSQAPKLLFHYYDKDFNNEADTPDNFQSRRPNTSFCFLDIRSPGLGDTAMYLCATSRDWGPGNTIYFGEGSWLTVV.

This chain joins TRBV4-2 and TRBJ1-6; TRBD1 agrees at 7 bases. Germline V gene sequence: CDR1 LGHNA, CDR2 YNFKEQ. The CDR3 length is 15 residues. Trimming took 1 base from V and 7 from J; bases not matched to a gene: 4. CDR3 loop: CASSQGGQANSPLHF. For the CDR3, the DNA is TGTGCCAGCAGCCAAGGCGGACAGGCCAATTCACCCCTCCACTTT.

CDR3 bases: TGTGCCAGCACCCTTCTTCGGCCAGGGGATGTGCCACTCAGTGAGCAGTTCTTC. It codes for CASTLLRPGDVPLSEQFF. The chain is built from TRBV13 and TRBJ2-1; maybe TRBD1 (6 bases). Trimming shortened V by 7 bases and J by 9 bases, and 31 bases separated the two germline ends. The CDR3 runs to 18 residues. The V gene's germline CDR1 is PRHDT and CDR2 FYEKMQ (reference sequence).